A single sample gave rise to the 10 T cell receptor beta chains below, sequenced in a study of PD-L1 blockade in urothelial cancer. Time point described: pretreatment peripheral blood. Generated by immunoSEQ multiplex PCR, the TCRdb table keeps only in-frame clones and is missing some. The sample consists of some 57,000 clones, 84% of them appearing once. The source was PBMCs, collected around atezolizumab (anti-PD-L1) treatment. These receptors all come from a man in his forties or fifties with urothelial cancer.

CDR3 coding DNA: TGTGCCAGCAGCCGGGTGGGCAGGGGAAAATATAGCAATCAGCCCCAGCATTTT. This encodes CASSRVGRGKYSNQPQHF. This chain joins TRBV27 and TRBJ1-5, with D perhaps TRBD1 (6 bases). The V and J ends lost 6 bases and 0 bases respectively, with 21 bases between them. This CDR3 spans 18 amino acids. Germline values: CDR1 MNHEY, CDR2 SMNVEV (reference sequence).

V usage is TRBV9 and J usage is TRBJ2-7, with a weak D call TRBD2 (5 bases). In germline, CDR1 is SGDLS, CDR2 YYNGEE. This CDR3 is built from 13 residues. The V gene lost 0 bases and the J gene lost 6 bases, with 10 bases spanning the gap. CDR3 amino acids: CASSVGAGTEQYF. DNA for the CDR3: TGTGCCAGCAGCGTAGGGGCGGGTACCGAGCAGTACTTC.

This sequence joins TRBV5-4 and TRBJ2-7, with TRBD2 matching 10 bases. The V gene's germline CDR1 is SGHNT and CDR2 YYREEE (reference sequence). The CDR3 spans 15 residues. V lost 0 bases to trimming and J lost 6 bases; unmatched junction nucleotides: 6. CDR3: CASSLELAGVLEQYF. CDR3 bases: TGTGCCAGCAGCTTGGAGCTAGCGGGAGTTCTCGAGCAGTACTTC.

The chain carries TRBV5-1 and TRBJ2-7; tentative D call: TRBD1 (6 bases). CDR1 and CDR2 from the germline V gene are SGHRS and YFSETQ. This CDR3 has 15 amino acids. Trimming cost V 4 bases and J 9 bases, with 23 bases left between them. CDR3 sequence reads: CASSAETGFPMGQYF. Here the CDR3 DNA reads TGCGCCAGCAGCGCGGAAACAGGGTTTCCGATGGGGCAGTACTTC.

The rearrangement uses TRBV30 and TRBJ1-1; 9 nucleotides agree with TRBD1. CDR3 length: 13 residues. With V trimmed by 2 bases and J by 9 bases, 7 bases remained unmatched. CDR1 is GTSNPN and CDR2 is SVGIG in the germline V gene (reference sequence). CDR3 sequence reads: CAWSKGTGRQAFF. CDR3 DNA sequence: TGTGCCTGGAGTAAAGGGACAGGGCGGCAAGCTTTCTTT.

This rearrangement joins TRBV6-1 to TRBJ2-7; no clear D gene. The V gene's germline CDR1 is MNHNS and CDR2 SASEGT. The ends were cut back, 4 bases at V and 6 bases at J, with 16 bases in the middle. The CDR3 runs to 14 residues. CDR3 amino acids: CASSGHSPLPEQYF. Here the CDR3 DNA reads TGTGCCAGCAGTGGCCACAGCCCTCTACCCGAGCAGTACTTC.

The chain is built from TRBV28 and TRBJ2-5; TRBD2 matches at 10 bases. Trimming cost V 6 bases and J 1 base; bases outside gene matches: 17. In germline, CDR1 is MDHEN, CDR2 SYDVKM. This CDR3 comprises 19 residues. This CDR3 reads CASRQGLAGDGWSQETQYF. CDR3 bases: TGTGCCAGCAGGCAGGGGCTAGCGGGAGATGGTTGGAGCCAAGAGACCCAGTACTTC.

The V call is TRBV5-8, the J call TRBJ2-5, with unresolved D. The CDR3 is 12 residues long. Trimming took off 3 bases at V and 4 bases at J, with 7 bases between the two ends. Germline CDR1 is SGHTS and CDR2 is YDEGEE. The CDR3 region has the DNA TGTGCCAGCAGCTGGCGCGGAGAGACCCAGTACTTC. Protein: CASSWRGETQYF.

The V and J genes are TRBV25-1 and TRBJ2-3; 8 bases are shared with TRBD2. Germline values: CDR1 MGHDK, CDR2 SYGVNS. This CDR3 is 15 amino acids long. The trim removed 6 bases at V and 3 bases at J, leaving 8 bases unmatched. The CDR3 bases are TGTGCCAGCAGCGAGACGGGAGGGCCAACAGATACGCAGTATTTT. Protein product: CASSETGGPTDTQYF.

The gene calls are TRBV2 and TRBJ1-4; possibly TRBD1 for D (5 bases). The germline V gene has CDR1 SNHLY and CDR2 FYNNEI. The V gene lost 8 bases and the J gene lost 9 bases, with 10 bases spanning the gap. CDR3 size: 11 residues. The CDR3 sequence: CASWGGKKLFF. The CDR3 DNA reads as TGTGCCAGCTGGGGGGGGAAAAAACTGTTTTTT.